A selection of T cell receptor beta chains follows, all from one sample in a study of T cells after yellow fever vaccination. TCRdb reanalysed the 5' RACE reads using MiXCR and keeps one entry per CDR3 protein. The sample has about 430,000 distinct CDR3 sequences, 18% seen once. The input for sequencing was PBMCs, taken before the yellow fever booster vaccination. Receptor source: a man aged 18 to 29 who received the YFV17D yellow fever vaccine. Each CDR3 is given with its conserved first and last residue. Each record gives: D gene, clone size, V gene, J gene, CDR3 protein, CDR3 DNA. D genes are given only for firm matches. The size of a clone is reported for some rows only, either as once, few or many, or as a class for expanded clones.

d_call: -; clone_size: -; v_call: TRBV6-1; j_call: TRBJ2-2; cdr3_aa: CASSDTQVYNTGELFF; cdr3_nt: TGTGCCAGCAGTGATACCCAGGTCTACAACACCGGGGAGCTGTTTTTT
d_call: TRBD2; clone_size: few; v_call: TRBV12-3/TRBV12-4; j_call: TRBJ2-1; cdr3_aa: CASRAGISPGNEQFF; cdr3_nt: TGTGCCAGCAGAGCGGGGATCTCCCCCGGGAATGAGCAGTTCTTC
d_call: -; clone_size: -; v_call: TRBV11-2; j_call: TRBJ2-1; cdr3_aa: CASSLSLVMNEQFF; cdr3_nt: TGTGCCAGCAGCTTAAGCCTAGTCATGAATGAGCAGTTCTTC
d_call: TRBD2; clone_size: few; v_call: TRBV5-1; j_call: TRBJ2-2; cdr3_aa: CASSLDSGGSTGELFF; cdr3_nt: TGCGCCAGCAGCTTGGATAGCGGGGGGTCCACCGGGGAGCTGTTTTTT
d_call: -; clone_size: few; v_call: TRBV14; j_call: TRBJ1-2; cdr3_aa: CASSQDWRGMSYGYTF; cdr3_nt: TGTGCCAGCAGCCAAGATTGGAGGGGAATGAGCTATGGCTACACCTTC
d_call: -; clone_size: -; v_call: TRBV20-1; j_call: TRBJ2-3; cdr3_aa: CSAGGQPGDTQYF; cdr3_nt: TGCAGTGCCGGGGGACAGCCAGGGGATACGCAGTATTTT
d_call: TRBD1; clone_size: -; v_call: TRBV6-5; j_call: TRBJ1-6; cdr3_aa: CASSYQGGVGSPLHF; cdr3_nt: TGTGCCAGCAGTTACCAGGGGGGTGTTGGTTCACCCCTCCACTTT
d_call: -; clone_size: many; v_call: TRBV29-1; j_call: TRBJ2-7; cdr3_aa: CSGRWGAYEQYF; cdr3_nt: TGCAGCGGAAGGTGGGGGGCCTACGAGCAGTACTTC
d_call: TRBD2; clone_size: few; v_call: TRBV20-1; j_call: TRBJ2-3; cdr3_aa: CSARPPAEASGGGTQYF; cdr3_nt: TGCAGTGCTAGACCCCCCGCAGAGGCTAGCGGGGGCGGTACGCAGTATTTT
d_call: -; clone_size: few; v_call: TRBV5-1; j_call: TRBJ2-1; cdr3_aa: CASSILPTGPYNEQFF; cdr3_nt: TGCGCCAGCAGCATACTTCCAACGGGTCCCTACAATGAGCAGTTCTTC
d_call: -; clone_size: few; v_call: TRBV19; j_call: TRBJ1-1; cdr3_aa: CASSIPTTNTEAFF; cdr3_nt: TGTGCCAGTAGTATCCCGACGACAAACACTGAAGCTTTCTTT
d_call: TRBD1; clone_size: -; v_call: TRBV6-5; j_call: TRBJ1-1; cdr3_aa: CASRPLRDRRSEAFF; cdr3_nt: TGTGCCAGCAGACCTCTTCGGGACAGGAGATCTGAAGCTTTCTTT
d_call: -; clone_size: few; v_call: TRBV2; j_call: TRBJ1-6; cdr3_aa: CASSEVGDSPLHF; cdr3_nt: TGTGCCAGCAGTGAAGTAGGAGACTCACCCCTCCACTTT
d_call: TRBD1; clone_size: -; v_call: TRBV20-1; j_call: TRBJ1-4; cdr3_aa: CSASQIRGGNEKLFF; cdr3_nt: TGCAGTGCTTCACAAATCAGGGGGGGTAATGAAAAACTGTTTTTT
d_call: -; clone_size: many; v_call: TRBV20-1; j_call: TRBJ2-2; cdr3_aa: CSASGQFLNTGELFF; cdr3_nt: TGCAGTGCAAGCGGACAGTTCCTAAACACCGGGGAGCTGTTTTTT
d_call: -; clone_size: few; v_call: TRBV4-3; j_call: TRBJ1-6; cdr3_aa: CASSVGGADSPLHF; cdr3_nt: TGCGCCAGCAGCGTGGGGGGAGCAGATTCACCCCTCCACTTT
d_call: TRBD2; clone_size: few; v_call: TRBV7-9; j_call: TRBJ2-2; cdr3_aa: CASSRSGGPPNTGELFF; cdr3_nt: TGTGCCAGCAGTCGGAGCGGGGGGCCGCCGAACACCGGGGAGCTGTTTTTT
d_call: -; clone_size: -; v_call: TRBV24-1; j_call: TRBJ2-2; cdr3_aa: CATSDKELNTGELFF; cdr3_nt: TGTGCCACCAGTGACAAGGAGTTAAACACCGGGGAGCTGTTTTTT
d_call: TRBD2; clone_size: -; v_call: TRBV11-2; j_call: TRBJ2-1; cdr3_aa: CASSLASLGLAGGYNEQFF; cdr3_nt: TGTGCCAGCAGCTTAGCCTCCCTAGGACTAGCGGGGGGGTACAATGAGCAGTTCTTC
d_call: -; clone_size: once; v_call: TRBV20-1; j_call: TRBJ1-1; cdr3_aa: CSALRQAGSTEAFF; cdr3_nt: TGCAGTGCCCTCCGACAGGCCGGGAGCACTGAAGCTTTCTTT
d_call: -; clone_size: few; v_call: TRBV5-1; j_call: TRBJ2-1; cdr3_aa: CASSSAPIGSEGEQFF; cdr3_nt: TGCGCCAGCAGTTCCGCTCCTATTGGATCAGAGGGTGAGCAGTTCTTC
d_call: -; clone_size: few; v_call: TRBV6-5; j_call: TRBJ2-7; cdr3_aa: CASRRGGGPYEQYF; cdr3_nt: TGTGCCAGCAGGAGAGGCGGTGGGCCATACGAGCAGTACTTC
d_call: TRBD2; clone_size: few; v_call: TRBV4-1; j_call: TRBJ2-1; cdr3_aa: CASSQVRGVSAEQFF; cdr3_nt: TGCGCCAGCAGCCAAGTACGGGGGGTGTCAGCTGAGCAGTTCTTC
d_call: -; clone_size: few; v_call: TRBV27; j_call: TRBJ1-2; cdr3_aa: CASGGSGYGYTF; cdr3_nt: TGTGCCAGCGGGGGTTCAGGCTATGGCTACACCTTC
d_call: TRBD1; clone_size: few; v_call: TRBV12-3/TRBV12-4; j_call: TRBJ2-7; cdr3_aa: CASSNTGDSGFNDEQYF; cdr3_nt: TGTGCCAGCAGTAACACTGGGGACAGTGGTTTTAACGACGAGCAGTACTTC
d_call: -; clone_size: few; v_call: TRBV2; j_call: TRBJ2-4; cdr3_aa: CASSEELQYF; cdr3_nt: TGTGCCAGCAGTGAAGAGTTACAGTACTTC
d_call: -; clone_size: -; v_call: TRBV6-2/TRBV6-3; j_call: TRBJ1-5; cdr3_aa: CASSYGGGNQPQHF; cdr3_nt: TGTGCCAGCAGTTACGGAGGGGGAAATCAGCCCCAGCATTTT
d_call: -; clone_size: few; v_call: TRBV12-3/TRBV12-4; j_call: TRBJ1-6; cdr3_aa: CASTGSYNSPLHF; cdr3_nt: TGTGCCAGCACTGGCTCCTATAATTCACCCCTCCACTTT
d_call: -; clone_size: -; v_call: TRBV4-3; j_call: TRBJ2-2; cdr3_aa: CASSPMAAYTGELFF; cdr3_nt: TGCGCCAGCAGCCCTATGGCCGCGTACACCGGGGAGCTGTTTTTT
d_call: -; clone_size: -; v_call: TRBV29-1; j_call: TRBJ2-2; cdr3_aa: CSVVNSVNTGELFF; cdr3_nt: TGCAGCGTTGTAAACTCGGTGAACACCGGGGAGCTGTTTTTT
d_call: -; clone_size: -; v_call: TRBV29-1; j_call: TRBJ2-5; cdr3_aa: CSVPDRQQETQYF; cdr3_nt: TGCAGCGTTCCCGACAGGCAACAAGAGACCCAGTACTTC
d_call: -; clone_size: -; v_call: TRBV29-1; j_call: TRBJ2-3; cdr3_aa: CSAWDSGSTDTQYF; cdr3_nt: TGCAGCGCCTGGGACTCGGGGAGCACAGATACGCAGTATTTT
d_call: TRBD2; clone_size: few; v_call: TRBV20-1; j_call: TRBJ2-5; cdr3_aa: CSAGDLAGGETQYF; cdr3_nt: TGCAGTGCTGGAGATCTAGCGGGGGGGGAGACCCAGTACTTC
d_call: -; clone_size: -; v_call: TRBV11-2; j_call: TRBJ2-4; cdr3_aa: CASSLWENIQYF; cdr3_nt: TGTGCCAGCAGCTTATGGGAAAACATTCAGTACTTC
d_call: -; clone_size: once; v_call: TRBV15; j_call: TRBJ2-1; cdr3_aa: CATSGDSRSYNEQFF; cdr3_nt: TGTGCCACCAGCGGAGACAGCCGCTCCTACAATGAGCAGTTCTTC
d_call: -; clone_size: few; v_call: TRBV28; j_call: TRBJ2-2; cdr3_aa: CASSLYGGRTGELFF; cdr3_nt: TGTGCCAGCAGTTTATACGGGGGGCGTACCGGGGAGCTGTTTTTT
d_call: TRBD1; clone_size: -; v_call: TRBV29-1; j_call: TRBJ2-1; cdr3_aa: CSVAQGVYEQFF; cdr3_nt: TGCAGCGTTGCCCAGGGGGTGTATGAGCAGTTCTTC
d_call: -; clone_size: few; v_call: TRBV4-3; j_call: TRBJ1-2; cdr3_aa: CASSQVGESYGYTF; cdr3_nt: TGCGCCAGCAGCCAAGTAGGAGAAAGCTATGGCTACACCTTC
d_call: -; clone_size: once; v_call: TRBV6-2/TRBV6-3; j_call: TRBJ2-5; cdr3_aa: CASTDSAQETQYF; cdr3_nt: TGTGCCAGCACAGACAGTGCGCAAGAGACCCAGTACTTC
d_call: -; clone_size: few; v_call: TRBV7-2; j_call: TRBJ2-1; cdr3_aa: CASSLDFGNEQFF; cdr3_nt: -
d_call: -; clone_size: few; v_call: TRBV6-5; j_call: TRBJ1-4; cdr3_aa: CASMQSFNEKLFF; cdr3_nt: TGTGCCAGCATGCAGAGTTTTAATGAAAAACTGTTTTTT
d_call: -; clone_size: few; v_call: TRBV7-6; j_call: TRBJ2-2; cdr3_aa: CASLWGELFF; cdr3_nt: TGTGCCAGCCTCTGGGGGGAGCTGTTTTTT
d_call: -; clone_size: -; v_call: TRBV4-1; j_call: TRBJ1-1; cdr3_aa: CASSQVNRVVEAFF; cdr3_nt: TGCGCCAGCAGCCAAGTAAACAGGGTGGTTGAAGCTTTCTTT
d_call: -; clone_size: -; v_call: TRBV6-5; j_call: TRBJ1-2; cdr3_aa: CASSYSTRGEGYTF; cdr3_nt: TGTGCCAGCAGTTACTCGACCAGGGGTGAGGGCTACACCTTC
d_call: -; clone_size: -; v_call: TRBV6-1; j_call: TRBJ1-2; cdr3_aa: CASSVQGEANYGYTF; cdr3_nt: TGTGCCAGCAGTGTCCAGGGTGAAGCTAACTATGGCTACACCTTC
d_call: -; clone_size: few; v_call: TRBV20-1; j_call: TRBJ1-2; cdr3_aa: CSARVEGDNYGYTF; cdr3_nt: TGCAGTGCTAGAGTCGAAGGGGATAACTATGGCTACACCTTC
d_call: TRBD2; clone_size: medium-sized; v_call: TRBV2; j_call: TRBJ2-2; cdr3_aa: CASSRTSGANTGELFF; cdr3_nt: TGTGCCAGCAGTCGCACTAGCGGAGCGAACACCGGGGAGCTGTTTTTT
d_call: -; clone_size: few; v_call: TRBV7-9; j_call: TRBJ1-6; cdr3_aa: CASSLMEGNNSPLHF; cdr3_nt: TGTGCCAGCAGCTTAATGGAGGGCAATAATTCACCCCTCCACTTT
d_call: -; clone_size: few; v_call: TRBV12-3/TRBV12-4; j_call: TRBJ1-4; cdr3_aa: CASSSQETSNEKLFF; cdr3_nt: TGTGCCAGCAGTTCTCAGGAAACATCTAATGAAAAACTGTTTTTT
d_call: -; clone_size: few; v_call: TRBV6-5; j_call: TRBJ1-1; cdr3_aa: CASSKWVGAEAFF; cdr3_nt: TGTGCCAGCAGTAAATGGGTCGGCGCTGAAGCTTTCTTT
d_call: -; clone_size: -; v_call: TRBV12-3/TRBV12-4; j_call: TRBJ2-5; cdr3_aa: CASSNTRGETQYF; cdr3_nt: TGTGCCAGCAGCAACACTAGGGGGGAGACCCAGTACTTC
d_call: -; clone_size: -; v_call: TRBV7-3; j_call: TRBJ1-6; cdr3_aa: CASSFGREDSPLHF; cdr3_nt: TGTGCCAGCAGCTTTGGCAGGGAGGATTCACCCCTCCACTTT
d_call: TRBD2; clone_size: many; v_call: TRBV20-1; j_call: TRBJ2-3; cdr3_aa: CSARESSGVGDTQYF; cdr3_nt: TGCAGTGCTAGAGAGAGTAGCGGGGTTGGAGATACGCAGTATTTT
d_call: -; clone_size: few; v_call: TRBV4-1; j_call: TRBJ1-2; cdr3_aa: CASGGIRGAVEYGYTF; cdr3_nt: TGCGCCAGCGGGGGGATTCGGGGAGCAGTAGAATATGGCTACACCTTC
d_call: -; clone_size: -; v_call: TRBV7-6; j_call: TRBJ1-3; cdr3_aa: CASSFRFLGPRRNTIYF; cdr3_nt: TGTGCCAGCAGCTTTAGGTTCTTGGGGCCCAGGAGAAACACCATATATTTT
d_call: TRBD1; clone_size: -; v_call: TRBV5-1; j_call: TRBJ2-6; cdr3_aa: CASSPGQGVPGSVANVLTF; cdr3_nt: TGCGCCAGCAGCCCCGGACAGGGGGTTCCCGGCTCTGTGGCCAACGTCCTGACTTTC
d_call: TRBD2; clone_size: -; v_call: TRBV4-3; j_call: TRBJ2-1; cdr3_aa: CASSQASGLAYNEQFF; cdr3_nt: TGCGCCAGCAGCCAAGCCTCGGGACTAGCCTACAATGAGCAGTTCTTC
d_call: -; clone_size: few; v_call: TRBV5-6; j_call: TRBJ1-2; cdr3_aa: CASSFGQGWGGGYTF; cdr3_nt: TGTGCCAGCAGCTTTGGCCAGGGCTGGGGTGGTGGCTACACCTTC
d_call: -; clone_size: few; v_call: TRBV7-9; j_call: TRBJ2-1; cdr3_aa: CASSATGWGDVEQFF; cdr3_nt: TGTGCCAGCAGCGCGACGGGGTGGGGGGACGTTGAGCAGTTCTTC
d_call: -; clone_size: few; v_call: TRBV19; j_call: TRBJ1-1; cdr3_aa: CASNGGAMNTEAFF; cdr3_nt: TGTGCCAGTAACGGGGGCGCGATGAACACTGAAGCTTTCTTT